The clone carrying this T cell receptor (beta chain) occurred many times. Its antigen is not known. TCRdb reprocessed the 5' RACE reads with MiXCR, giving one entry per CDR3 protein. Among about 100,000 distinct CDR3 sequences, approximately 9% were seen once, and the ten largest hold roughly 5%. CDR1 is SGHRS and CDR2 is YFSETQ in the germline V gene. Deletions cut 4 bases from V and 8 bases from J, with 15 bases between. The CDR3 runs to 13 residues. The data are from a study of CD8 T cells in ankylosing spondylitis. Study-wide results and limits: Both synovial fluid and blood in reactive arthritis had previously been reported to carry some motif variants. With a CD8+ phenotype, disease-linked clones were relatively rare in peripheral blood.

This clonotype was sampled from a male donor with ankylosing spondylitis or in good health (not recorded which). Sequencing used blood, either unsorted or a sorted T cell fraction (not recorded which). The V call is TRBV5-1, the J call TRBJ1-2; D gene ambiguous. The CDR3 spells CASSPTSGFGYTF. Here the CDR3 DNA reads TGCGCCAGCAGCCCAACGAGCGGGTTCGGCTACACCTTC.